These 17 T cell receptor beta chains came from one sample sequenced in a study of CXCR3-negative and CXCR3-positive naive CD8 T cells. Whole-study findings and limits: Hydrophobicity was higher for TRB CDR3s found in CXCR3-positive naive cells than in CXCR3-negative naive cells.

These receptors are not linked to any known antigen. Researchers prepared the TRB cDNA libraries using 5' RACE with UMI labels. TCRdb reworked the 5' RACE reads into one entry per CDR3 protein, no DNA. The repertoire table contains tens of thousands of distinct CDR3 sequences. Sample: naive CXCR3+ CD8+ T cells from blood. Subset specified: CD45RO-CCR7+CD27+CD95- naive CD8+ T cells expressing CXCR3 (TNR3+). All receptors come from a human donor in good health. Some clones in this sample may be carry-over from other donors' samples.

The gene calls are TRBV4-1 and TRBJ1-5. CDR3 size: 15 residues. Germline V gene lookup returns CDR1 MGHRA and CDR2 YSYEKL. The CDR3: CASSEDSGPNQPQHF.

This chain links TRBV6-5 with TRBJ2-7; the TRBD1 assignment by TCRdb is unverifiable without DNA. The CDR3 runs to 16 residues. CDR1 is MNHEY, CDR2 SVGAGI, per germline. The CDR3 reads CASSYHAQRERGEQYF.

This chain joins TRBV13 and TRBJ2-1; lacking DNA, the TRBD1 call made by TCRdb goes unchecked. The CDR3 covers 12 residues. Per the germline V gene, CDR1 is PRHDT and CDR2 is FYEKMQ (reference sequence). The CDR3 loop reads CASSGGYNEQFF.

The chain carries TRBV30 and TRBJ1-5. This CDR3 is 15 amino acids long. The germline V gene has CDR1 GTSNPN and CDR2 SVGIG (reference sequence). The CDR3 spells CAWSDPRREDQPQHF.

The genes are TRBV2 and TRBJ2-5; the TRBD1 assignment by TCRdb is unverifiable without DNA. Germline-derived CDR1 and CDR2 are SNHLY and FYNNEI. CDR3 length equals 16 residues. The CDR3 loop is CASSEARDRDPETQYF.

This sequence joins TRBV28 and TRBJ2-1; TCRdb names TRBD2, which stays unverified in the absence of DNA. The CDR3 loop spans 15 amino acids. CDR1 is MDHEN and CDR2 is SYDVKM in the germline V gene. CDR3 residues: CASSLRRGGLYEQFF.

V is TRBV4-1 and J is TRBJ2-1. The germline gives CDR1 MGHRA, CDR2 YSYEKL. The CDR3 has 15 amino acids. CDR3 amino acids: CASSQVIQLINEQFF.

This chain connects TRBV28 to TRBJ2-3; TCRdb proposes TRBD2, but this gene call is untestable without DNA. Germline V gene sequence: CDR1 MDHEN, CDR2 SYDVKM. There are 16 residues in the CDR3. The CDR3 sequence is CASSLDERGGTDTQYF.

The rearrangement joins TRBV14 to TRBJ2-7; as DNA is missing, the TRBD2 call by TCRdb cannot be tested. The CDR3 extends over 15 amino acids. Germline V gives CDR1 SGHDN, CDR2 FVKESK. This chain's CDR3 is CASSQEASGTYEQYF.

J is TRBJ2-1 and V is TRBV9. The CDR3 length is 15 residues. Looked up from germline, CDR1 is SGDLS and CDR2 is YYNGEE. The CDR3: CASSVAGSVYNEQFF.

The CDR3 here is CASSYGGSQSYEQYF. The chain has TRBV6-6 and TRBJ2-7; absent DNA, TCRdb's TRBD2 call cannot be checked. The CDR3 consists of 15 residues. In germline, CDR1 is MNHNY, CDR2 SVGAGI (reference sequence).

The CDR3: CASSYGRMGQFF. This rearrangement joins TRBV6-2 or TRBV6-3 to TRBJ2-1. This CDR3 has 12 residues. Germline V gives CDR1 MNHEY, CDR2 SVGEGT.

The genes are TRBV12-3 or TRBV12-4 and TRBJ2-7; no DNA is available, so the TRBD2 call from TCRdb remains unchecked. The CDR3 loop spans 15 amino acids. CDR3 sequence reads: CASLYVREGTYEQYF.

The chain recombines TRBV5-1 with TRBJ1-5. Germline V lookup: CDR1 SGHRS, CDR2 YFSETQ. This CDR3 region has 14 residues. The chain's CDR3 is CASSLIPGNQPQHF. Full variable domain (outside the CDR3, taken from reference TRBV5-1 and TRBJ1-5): KAGVTQTPRYLIKTRGQQVTLSCSPISGHRSVSWYQQTPGQGLQFLFEYFSETQRNKGNFPGRFSGRQFSNSRSEMNVSTLELGDSALYLCASSLIPGNQPQHFGDGTRLSIL.

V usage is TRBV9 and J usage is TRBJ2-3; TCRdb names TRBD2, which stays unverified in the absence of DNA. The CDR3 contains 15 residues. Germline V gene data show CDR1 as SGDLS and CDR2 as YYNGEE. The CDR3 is CASSPPGLASDTQYF.

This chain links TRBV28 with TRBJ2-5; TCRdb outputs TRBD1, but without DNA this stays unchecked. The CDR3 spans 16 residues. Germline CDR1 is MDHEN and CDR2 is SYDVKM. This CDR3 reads CASRYMGQGLVETQYF.

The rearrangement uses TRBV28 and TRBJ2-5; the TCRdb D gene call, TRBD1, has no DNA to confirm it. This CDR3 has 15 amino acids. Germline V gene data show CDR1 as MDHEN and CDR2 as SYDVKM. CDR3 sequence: CASSSITGQQETQYF. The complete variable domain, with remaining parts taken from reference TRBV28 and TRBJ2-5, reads DVKVTQSSRYLVKRTGEKVFLECVQDMDHENMFWYRQDPGLGLRLIYFSYDVKMKEKGDIPEGYSVSREKKERFSLILESASTNQTSMYLCASSSITGQQETQYFGPGTRLLVL.